Here is one T cell receptor (beta chain) with its context. As yet, its antigen is unknown. These data are taken from a study of T cell responses to AZD1222 COVID-19 vaccine. Study results and limitations: Clonal diversity was possibly underestimated; the donors were predominantly white British and more often female. Seropositive AZD1222 recipients at baseline numbered only 6 or 7. Repertoires were collected only later (after the peak T cell response had occurred).

Sequencing used immunoSEQ multiplex PCR; TCRdb keeps in-frame clones, though not all of them. The sample contains some 140,000 clones, approximately 91% of which appear only once. There are 15 residues in the CDR3. CDR1 and CDR2 (germline): LGHDT, YNNKEL (reference sequence). The V gene end was trimmed by 4 bases and the J gene end by 8 bases; junction bases not matched to a gene: 9. The sample here was peripheral blood, taken on day 0 of AZD1222 vaccination. The rearrangement uses TRBV3-1 (or the pseudogene TRBV3-2) and TRBJ2-1; 9 bases are a match to TRBD2. The sequence came from an adult in good health. In nucleotides, the CDR3 is TGTGCCAGCAGCCGCCCGGGACTAGCAGATTATGAGCAGTTCTTC. Amino acids: CASSRPGLADYEQFF.